Each of the 32 T cell receptor beta chains below was sequenced from the same sample in a study of blood T cell repertoires in COVID-19. Produced via immunoSEQ multiplex PCR; TCRdb's table is partial and in-frame only. The sample contains approximately 360,000 clones, about 90% of which appear only once. The source material was peripheral blood. The origin of the receptors is a man aged 40-49 years with acute or convalescent COVID-19.

This clone has more than one count but fewer than ten. V gene TRBV30 combines with J gene TRBJ2-2; 9 bases fit TRBD2. The CDR3 has 17 residues. Germline CDR1 reads GTSNPN; CDR2 reads SVGIG (reference sequence). V was clipped by 0 bases and J by 3 bases; unmatched bases: 8. CDR3 in amino acids: CAWSVLTAGGHTGELFF. CDR3 sequence (DNA): TGTGCCTGGAGTGTATTGACGGCGGGAGGGCACACCGGGGAGCTGTTTTTT.

The genes are TRBV6-2 or TRBV6-3 and TRBJ2-2; 8 bases align to TRBD2. The V and J ends lost 5 bases and 6 bases, in that order; junction bases with no gene match: 2. CDR1 is MNHEY, CDR2 SVGEGT, per germline. The CDR3 is 13 residues long. CDR3 loop: CASSSGGAGELFF. The CDR3 DNA reads TGTGCCAGCAGTAGCGGGGGTGCCGGGGAGCTGTTTTTT.

The gene calls are TRBV29-1 and TRBJ2-2; D call uncertain. This CDR3 is 12 amino acids long. Trimming took 3 bases from V and 3 from J, leaving 5 bases between them. Germline values: CDR1 SQVTM, CDR2 ANQGSEA. CDR3 loop: CSVDTDTGELFF. The CDR3 coding sequence is TGCAGCGTTGATACAGACACCGGGGAGCTGTTTTTT.

The chain uses TRBV12-3 or TRBV12-4 and TRBJ1-5; possible D gene TRBD1, 5 bases. There are 12 residues in the CDR3. Deletions cut 9 bases from V and 2 bases from J, with 8 bases between. The CDR3 protein is CASGGGNQPQHF. CDR3 DNA: TGTGCCAGTGGGGGGGGCAATCAGCCCCAGCATTTT.

The rearrangement uses TRBV28 and TRBJ2-1, with 10 bases lining up with TRBD2. The CDR3 runs to 16 residues. Germline lookup yields CDR1 MDHEN and CDR2 SYDVKM. J lost 10 bases, V lost 7 bases, and 16 bases had no gene match. CDR3 in DNA: TGTGCCAGCATCCGCCCAACTAGCGGGGACGGGAGGGAGCAGTTCTTC. It yields the protein CASIRPTSGDGREQFF.

DNA of the CDR3: TGCAGCGTTGAATTGGCAGATGCAACTAATGAAAAACTGTTTTTT. It encodes CSVELADATNEKLFF. The rearrangement uses TRBV29-1 and TRBJ1-4; no clear D. Looked up from germline, CDR1 is SQVTM and CDR2 is ANQGSEA. The CDR3 spans 15 residues. Trimming removed 2 bases from V and 0 bases from J, with 10 bases in between.

V and J are TRBV11-2 and TRBJ2-1; D uncertain. The CDR3 sequence is 13 residues long. Per germline, CDR1 SGHAT and CDR2 FQNNGV. V lost 4 bases to trimming and J lost 4 bases, with 8 bases between them. Written as DNA, the CDR3 is TGTGCCAGCAGCTCTGCAGTGTACAATGAGCAGTTCTTC. Translated: CASSSAVYNEQFF.

A note on this clone: A read error may account for a junction end that differs from germline. The genes are TRBV6-1 and TRBJ2-7, with 16 bases that match TRBD2. Germline V lookup: CDR1 MNHNS, CDR2 SASEGT. The CDR3 contains 15 residues. CDR3 coding DNA: TGTGCCAGCAGTGAGGGACTAGCGGGGGGGTACGGGCAGTACTTC. It yields the protein CASSEGLAGGYGQYF.

This clone was counted a single time. This sequence joins TRBV6-5 and TRBJ1-6, with TRBD1 as a possible D gene (6 bases). In germline, CDR1 is MNHEY, CDR2 SVGAGI. This CDR3 has 15 amino acids. V was pared by 7 bases and J by 10 bases, with 20 bases between. The chain's CDR3 is CASMSGELIWSPLHF. As DNA, the CDR3 is TGTGCCAGCATGTCAGGGGAGCTAATTTGGTCACCCCTCCACTTT.

This clone was seen only a few times. The chain uses TRBV12-3 or TRBV12-4 and TRBJ2-1; tentative D call: TRBD1 (6 bases). There are 13 residues in the CDR3. The germline V and J ends were trimmed by 10 bases and 5 bases, with 15 bases remaining between them. CDR3 in DNA: TGTGCCATCTCCCTGGGGGCCAACAATGAGCAGTTCTTC. This translates into CAISLGANNEQFF.

The chain is built from TRBV18 and TRBJ1-1; D ambiguous. The length of the CDR3 is 16 residues. From germline, CDR1 is KGHSH and CDR2 LQKENI. Deletions cut 3 bases from V and 0 bases from J, with 14 bases between. CDR3 loop: CASSPFFDKMNTEAFF. The CDR3 DNA reads TGTGCCAGCTCACCGTTCTTCGACAAGATGAACACTGAAGCTTTCTTT.

V and J are TRBV5-6 and TRBJ2-7; no reliable D call. Trimming stripped 0 bases from V and 7 bases from J, with 8 bases between. The germline V gene encodes CDR1 SGHDT and CDR2 YYEEEE. The CDR3 is 12 residues long. Here the CDR3 reads CASSLESGEQYF. CDR3 in DNA: TGTGCCAGCAGCTTGGAGTCCGGGGAGCAGTACTTC.

The J gene is TRBJ2-3, the V gene TRBV5-1, with TRBD2 matching 7 bases. The J segment lost 14 bases and the V segment lost 3 bases, leaving 18 bases of the junction unmatched. CDR1 is SGHRS and CDR2 is YFSETQ in the germline V gene. The CDR3 spans 15 residues. The DNA of the CDR3 is TGCGCCAGCAGCTCGCTCGGCGGGAGTGATGCGTCGTGGTATTTT. Encoded protein: CASSSLGGSDASWYF.

This clone has a single count. The rearrangement links TRBV9 to TRBJ2-7, with D perhaps TRBD2 (5 bases). The V end was cut by 0 bases, the J end by 6 bases, with 13 bases between. Germline CDR1 reads SGDLS; CDR2 reads YYNGEE. There are 14 residues in the CDR3. DNA for the CDR3: TGTGCCAGCAGCGTAGGGACTCCAGGAAGCGAGCAGTACTTC. Its protein is CASSVGTPGSEQYF.

The chain combines TRBV21-1 with TRBJ2-7; the table's D call, TRBD1, was not checked against the DNA. TRBV21-1 is reported as a pseudogene. The CDR3 has 16 amino acids. Written as DNA, the CDR3 is TGTGCCAGCAGCGCCCGAGACCGGGACAGAGACTACGAGCAGTACTTC. This encodes CASSARDRDRDYEQYF.

J is TRBJ2-1 and V is TRBV7-3, with a weak D call TRBD2 (5 bases). Germline V gives CDR1 SGHTA, CDR2 FQGTGA. This CDR3 region has 14 residues. V lost 2 bases to trimming and J lost 5 bases, with 10 bases between them. CDR3 nucleotides: TGTGCCAGCAGCTTACGGGGTGGGGACAATGAGCAGTTCTTC. Amino acids: CASSLRGGDNEQFF. The variable domain in full, completed from reference TRBV7-3 and TRBJ2-1, reads GAGVSQTPSNKVTEKGKYVELRCDPISGHTALYWYRQSLGQGPEFLIYFQGTGAADDSGLPNDRFFAVRPEGSVSTLKIQRTERGDSAVYLCASSLRGGDNEQFFGPGTRLTVL.

This clone showed up just once. The J gene is TRBJ2-7, the V gene TRBV6-1; D is unresolved. In germline, CDR1 is MNHNS, CDR2 SASEGT. This CDR3 comprises 14 residues. V shed 3 bases and J shed 4 bases, with 13 bases lying between them. The DNA for the CDR3 is TGTGCCAGCAGTGATGACCAGGAAATTTACGAGCAGTACTTC. It codes for CASSDDQEIYEQYF.

This chain links TRBV11-2 with TRBJ2-1, with 9 bases identical to TRBD2. Germline CDR1 reads SGHAT; CDR2 reads FQNNGV. CDR3 length: 15 amino acids. V lost 4 bases and J lost 12; bases outside the gene matches: 13. CDR3 residues: CASSSGLAWTGGQFF. The CDR3 region has the DNA TGTGCCAGCAGCTCGGGACTAGCCTGGACGGGGGGGCAGTTCTTC.

This chain's CDR3 is CASRTGDATNEKLFF. The CDR3 DNA is TGCGCCAGCAGGACGGGGGATGCAACTAATGAAAAACTGTTTTTT. The chain joins TRBV5-1 to TRBJ1-4; D possibly corresponds to TRBD1 (5 bases). CDR3 length: 15 residues. The ends were cut back, 5 bases at V and 0 bases at J, with 11 bases in the middle. Per germline, CDR1 SGHRS and CDR2 YFSETQ. Drawing the rest from reference TRBV5-1 and TRBJ1-4, the complete variable domain is KAGVTQTPRYLIKTRGQQVTLSCSPISGHRSVSWYQQTPGQGLQFLFEYFSETQRNKGNFPGRFSGRQFSNSRSEMNVSTLELGDSALYLCASRTGDATNEKLFFGSGTQLSVL.

This sequence joins TRBV28 and TRBJ1-1; 10 bases line up with TRBD1. The V gene end was trimmed by 6 bases and the J gene end by 4 bases; junction bases not matched to a gene: 8. This CDR3 contains 15 residues. Germline V lookup: CDR1 MDHEN, CDR2 SYDVKM. This CDR3 reads CASRRQGAGGTEAFF. The DNA for the CDR3 is TGTGCCAGCAGAAGACAGGGGGCGGGTGGCACTGAAGCTTTCTTT.

The CDR3 DNA sequence: TGTGCCAGCAGCCCCAGGGGGCGCGTCTATGGCTACACCTTC. This translates into CASSPRGRVYGYTF. The J gene is TRBJ1-2, the V gene TRBV7-2; TRBD1 matches 8 bases. This CDR3 has 14 residues. The germline CDR1 and CDR2 sequences are SGHTA and FQGNSA. The V segment lost 5 bases and the J segment 4 bases; nucleotides outside the gene matches: 6.

The chain carries TRBV9 and TRBJ1-6; the D is unclear. This CDR3 spans 13 amino acids. V was cut by 2 bases and J by 7 bases, with 7 bases left in between. From germline, CDR1 is SGDLS and CDR2 YYNGEE. CDR3 loop: CASSVQENSPLHF. In DNA form, the CDR3 reads TGTGCCAGCAGCGTTCAGGAAAATTCACCCCTCCACTTT.

The rearrangement links TRBV15 to TRBJ2-2; D might be TRBD2 (5 bases). The CDR3 loop spans 14 amino acids. CDR1 and CDR2 from the germline V gene are LNHNV and YYDKDF (reference sequence). Trimming shortened V by 1 base and J by 5 bases, and 8 bases separated the two germline ends. The CDR3 DNA reads TGTGCCACCAGCAGAGCTAGCCGTACCGGGGAGCTGTTTTTT. Its translation: CATSRASRTGELFF.

This clone was counted once. At the DNA level, this CDR3 is encoded by other sequences in the same sample as well. J is TRBJ2-3 and V is TRBV18, with 11 bases fitting TRBD2. Germline V gene lookup returns CDR1 KGHSH and CDR2 LQKENI. The CDR3 loop spans 16 amino acids. Unmatched junction bases numbered 4, after V lost 3 bases and J lost 2 bases. CDR3 protein: CASSPGTSGHTDTQYF. CDR3 bases: TGTGCCAGCTCACCCGGGACTAGCGGCCACACAGATACGCAGTATTTT.

The chain is built from TRBV5-4 and TRBJ1-6; 7 bases align to TRBD1. V lost 4 bases, J lost 9 bases, and 10 bases stayed unmatched. The CDR3 runs 15 residues. Germline V CDR1 and CDR2: SGHNT, YYREEE (reference sequence). The CDR3 sequence: CASSRGTASGSPLHF. CDR3 nucleotides: TGTGCCAGCAGCCGTGGGACAGCCTCGGGTTCACCCCTCCACTTT.

The CDR3 DNA reads as TGTGCCACCTCCTCAGGCGGGCGCGAGCAGTACTTC. Residues: CATSSGGREQYF. The gene calls are TRBV6-5 and TRBJ2-7; a possible D gene is TRBD2 (5 bases). CDR3 size: 12 residues. V was cut by 10 bases and J by 6 bases, with 16 bases left in between. Looked up from germline, CDR1 is MNHEY and CDR2 is SVGAGI.

This chain connects TRBV5-1 to TRBJ2-2; tentatively, D is TRBD2 (5 bases). Germline V lookup: CDR1 SGHRS, CDR2 YFSETQ. This CDR3 has 15 amino acids. Trimming pared 5 bases from V and 3 bases from J, leaving 14 bases between. CDR3 protein: CASSESGSDTGELFF. Written as DNA, the CDR3 is TGCGCCAGCAGTGAGTCGGGGAGTGACACCGGGGAGCTGTTTTTT.

This chain links TRBV2 with TRBJ2-5; 14 positions match TRBD2. V lost 8 bases, J lost 4 bases, and 3 bases stayed unmatched. The CDR3 totals 14 residues. Germline V CDR1 and CDR2: SNHLY, FYNNEI. CDR3 sequence (DNA): TGTGCCAGCGGGGGACTAGCGGGGGTAGAGACCCAGTACTTC. It yields the protein CASGGLAGVETQYF. Using reference TRBV2 and TRBJ2-5 for the parts outside the CDR3, the full variable domain is EPEVTQTPSHQVTQMGQEVILRCVPISNHLYFYWYRQILGQKVEFLVSFYNNEISEKSEIFDDQFSVERPDGSNFTLKIRSTKLEDSAMYFCASGGLAGVETQYFGPGTRLLVL.

The chain uses TRBV3-1 (or the pseudogene TRBV3-2) and TRBJ2-7; 9 bases are a match to TRBD2. Looked up from germline, CDR1 is LGHDT and CDR2 is YNNKEL (reference sequence). This CDR3 is built from 15 residues. With V trimmed by 1 base and J by 6 bases, 7 bases remained unmatched. The CDR3 sequence is CASSQALLAGFEQYF. DNA of the CDR3: TGTGCCAGCAGCCAAGCCCTCCTAGCGGGATTCGAGCAGTACTTC.

This clone was recorded a few times. The chain employs TRBV30 and TRBJ2-5; 12 bases are a match to TRBD2. The V segment lost 3 bases and the J segment 0 bases; nucleotides outside the gene matches: 5. CDR1 is GTSNPN, CDR2 SVGIG, per germline (reference sequence). The CDR3 has 16 residues. The CDR3: CAWSPGLAGHQETQYF. The DNA of the CDR3 is TGTGCCTGGAGCCCAGGACTAGCGGGGCACCAAGAGACCCAGTACTTC.

V is TRBV18 and J is TRBJ1-1; a possible D gene is TRBD1 (6 bases). In germline, CDR1 is KGHSH, CDR2 LQKENI. This CDR3 comprises 14 residues. The ends were cut back, 2 bases at V and 1 base at J, with 8 bases in the middle. The CDR3: CASSPGRGNTEAFF. CDR3 nucleotide sequence: TGTGCCAGCTCACCAGGCAGGGGGAACACTGAAGCTTTCTTT.

This clone showed up just a few times. This chain uses TRBV24-1 with TRBJ2-5; weak D call: TRBD1 (6 bases). V was trimmed by 3 bases and J by 5 bases, leaving 12 bases between them. The CDR3 totals 14 residues. Germline CDR1 is KGHDR and CDR2 is SFDVKD. The CDR3 DNA sequence: TGTGCCACCAGTGATCTCCGGGACACCGAGACCCAGTACTTC. Encoded protein: CATSDLRDTETQYF.